This T cell receptor beta chain was obtained from a study of cytomegalovirus exposure and HLA in healthy donors. Study overall: A later analysis reported the same platform for the roughly 110 validation repertoires and the 666 first-cohort repertoires. General study results and limits: In the 95 to 150 validation repertoires, a later analysis found that first-cohort TCR clusters tended to co-occur. 150 to 200 TCR beta chains were listed as cytomegalovirus-associated.

Some clones are missing from TCRdb's copy, which holds only in-frame ones; the method was immunoSEQ multiplex PCR. The table shows some 130,000 clones, with around four fifths occurring only once. For this clone: The target antigen is unknown.

Separation from the approximately 660-subject first cohort characterized the roughly 120-subject validation cohort, to which the donors belonged. The ends were cut back, 7 bases at V and 13 bases at J, with 14 bases in the middle. This CDR3 is 12 amino acids long. Germline V gene lookup returns CDR1 MNHNS and CDR2 SASEGT. The receptor was isolated from a young man in good health and CMV-seropositive. The chain employs TRBV6-1 and TRBJ1-6; weak D call: TRBD1 (5 bases). Sequencing was performed on PBMCs. The CDR3 spells CASNGGGGPLHF. In DNA form, the CDR3 reads TGTGCCAGCAACGGGGGGGGAGGTCCCCTCCACTTT.